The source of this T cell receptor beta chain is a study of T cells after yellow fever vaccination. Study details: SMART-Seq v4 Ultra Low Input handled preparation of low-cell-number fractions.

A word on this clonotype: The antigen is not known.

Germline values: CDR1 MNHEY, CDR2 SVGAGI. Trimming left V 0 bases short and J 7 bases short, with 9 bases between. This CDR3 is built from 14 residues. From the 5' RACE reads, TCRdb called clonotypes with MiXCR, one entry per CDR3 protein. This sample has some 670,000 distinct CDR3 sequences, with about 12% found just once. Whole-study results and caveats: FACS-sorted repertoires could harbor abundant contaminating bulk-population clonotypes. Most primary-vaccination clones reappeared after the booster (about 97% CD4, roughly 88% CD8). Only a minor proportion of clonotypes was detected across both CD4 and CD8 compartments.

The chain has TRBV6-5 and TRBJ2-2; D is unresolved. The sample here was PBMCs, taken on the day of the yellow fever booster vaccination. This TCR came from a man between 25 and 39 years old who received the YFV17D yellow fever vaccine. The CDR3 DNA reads TGTGCCAGCAGTTACTCAAACGGGTTCGGGGAGCTGTTTTTT. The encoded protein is CASSYSNGFGELFF.